This TCR beta chain was identified during a study of T cells in Graves' hyperthyroidism and ophthalmopathy. Regarding the study as a whole: The blood repertoire included most of the expanded thyroid clonotypes above 0.001.

The table lists this clonotype with many counts. Its antigen is as yet unknown. The TCR beta CDR3 regions underwent amplification using RNA transcripts as the source. The HTBI primer set served for first-round RT-PCR of the TCR CDR3. TCRdb called the multiplex PCR reads again in MiXCR, with one record for every CDR3 protein. The table lists 350,000 to 400,000 distinct CDR3 sequences, 15% of them singletons. V lost 6 bases to trimming and J lost 7 bases; unmatched junction nucleotides: 6. The CDR3 contains 16 residues. The chain links TRBV12-3 or TRBV12-4 to TRBJ2-1; 16 bases align to TRBD2. This receptor was obtained from a woman aged 30 to 39 with Graves' hyperthyroidism. Sequenced sample: blood. CDR3 loop: CASSQGLAGGTNEQFF. In DNA form, the CDR3 reads TGTGCCAGCAGCCAGGGACTAGCGGGAGGGACTAATGAGCAGTTCTTC.